The 27 T cell receptor beta chains presented below share a single source sample, sequenced in a study of patients and donors after allogeneic stem cell transplantation. Using its own MiXCR run on the RT-PCR reads, TCRdb lists one record per CDR3 protein. The sample carries some 960,000 distinct CDR3 sequences, around 17% recorded once. Sequencing input: blood, either unsorted or a sorted T cell fraction (not recorded which). The receptors stem from a human donor who was either an allogeneic HSCT recipient or a stem cell or donor lymphocyte infusion donor (not recorded which). It is not recorded whose cells these are; they may come from a transplant donor.

The chain uses TRBV20-1 and TRBJ1-1; no firm D call. From germline, CDR1 is DFQATT and CDR2 SNEGSKA (reference sequence). With 3 bases removed from V and 5 bases from J, the gap between germline ends came to 7 bases. The CDR3 is 11 residues long. CDR3 nucleotides: TGCAGTGCTAGTAACGGTACTGAAGCTTTCTTT. This gives the protein CSASNGTEAFF.

The chain links TRBV12-5 to TRBJ2-6; TRBD1 might be the D (6 bases). Between the trimmed V and J ends, which lost 3 bases and 1 base, there was a span of 22 bases. This CDR3 has 20 amino acids. Germline V gene sequence: CDR1 LGHNT, CDR2 FRNRAP. CDR3 sequence: CASGLNTRQVRGSGANVLTF. In DNA, the CDR3 is TGTGCTAGTGGTTTAAACACCCGACAGGTACGCGGGTCTGGGGCCAACGTCCTGACTTTC.

The chain has TRBV3-1 and TRBJ2-5; 10 bases line up with TRBD2. This CDR3 is 15 amino acids long. V shed 2 bases, J shed 3 bases, and the junction held 3 bases outside the gene matches. CDR1 is LGHDT and CDR2 is YNNKEL in the germline V gene (reference sequence). The CDR3 loop reads CASSQLGTSEETQYF. The CDR3 DNA sequence: TGTGCCAGCAGCCAACTCGGGACTAGCGAAGAGACCCAGTACTTC.

CDR3 in DNA: TGCGCCAGCAGCTTGCAGGTGGGACTTTTGCCAGATACGCAGTATTTT. Protein product: CASSLQVGLLPDTQYF. The chain is built from TRBV5-1 and TRBJ2-3, with D perhaps matching TRBD2 (6 bases). Trimming left V 1 base short and J 4 bases short, with 16 bases between. CDR3 length: 16 amino acids. Germline V gene sequence: CDR1 SGHRS, CDR2 YFSETQ.

The sample holds a few counts of this clonotype. V is TRBV12-3 or TRBV12-4 and J is TRBJ2-7; weak D call: TRBD1 (6 bases). With 5 bases removed from V and 3 bases from J, the gap between germline ends came to 14 bases. There are 14 residues in the CDR3. This CDR3 is CASSHGTTYYEQYF. In nucleotides, the CDR3 is TGTGCCAGCAGTCACGGGACAACCTACTACGAGCAGTACTTC.

This clonotype was counted only a few times. This rearrangement joins TRBV4-1 to TRBJ2-1; D gene unclear. The CDR3 loop spans 17 amino acids. Per the germline V gene, CDR1 is MGHRA and CDR2 is YSYEKL. Deletions cut 4 bases from V and 0 bases from J, with 16 bases between. The CDR3 bases are TGCGCCAGCAGCCTACAATTTGGCAGGAGCTCCTACAATGAGCAGTTCTTC. It codes for CASSLQFGRSSYNEQFF.

This clonotype was recorded a few times. The rearrangement uses TRBV20-1 and TRBJ1-5, with D possibly being TRBD1 (6 bases). From germline, CDR1 is DFQATT and CDR2 SNEGSKA (reference sequence). Trimming took off 3 bases at V and 5 bases at J, with 14 bases between the two ends. The CDR3 spans 14 residues. This CDR3 is CSASESSGDQPQHF. CDR3 in DNA: TGCAGTGCTAGCGAATCCTCAGGGGATCAGCCCCAGCATTTT.

This clonotype showed up many times. The V call is TRBV12-3 or TRBV12-4, the J call TRBJ2-3; D is uncertain. Trimming pared 6 bases from V and 0 bases from J, leaving 10 bases between. CDR3 length equals 14 residues. The CDR3 is CASRTRVSTDTQYF. DNA of the CDR3: TGTGCCAGCAGGACTCGCGTAAGCACAGATACGCAGTATTTT.

There are a few counts of this clonotype. The chain is built from TRBV20-1 and TRBJ2-1, with a weak D call TRBD1 (6 bases). This CDR3 region has 14 residues. Germline lookup yields CDR1 DFQATT and CDR2 SNEGSKA (reference sequence). V lost 0 bases, J lost 8 bases, and 14 bases lay in between. For the CDR3, the DNA is TGCAGTGCTAGAGATTTTCAGGCAGGGGATGAGCAGTTCTTC. Translated, it gives CSARDFQAGDEQFF.

CDR3 amino acids: CASRTGLLSYEQYF. For the CDR3, the DNA is TGTGCCAGCAGGACGGGACTCCTCTCCTACGAGCAGTACTTC. This chain connects TRBV28 to TRBJ2-7; possibly TRBD2 for D (6 bases). Looked up from germline, CDR1 is MDHEN and CDR2 is SYDVKM. The length of the CDR3 is 14 residues. The V end was cut by 6 bases, the J end by 0 bases, with 12 bases between.

J is TRBJ2-6 and V is TRBV5-1; D is unresolved. CDR1 and CDR2 (germline): SGHRS, YFSETQ. CDR3 length equals 16 residues. The V and J ends lost 3 bases and 0 bases respectively, with 10 bases between them. The DNA of the CDR3 is TGCGCCAGCAGCTCTGACGGATACTCTGGGGCCAACGTCCTGACTTTC. It encodes CASSSDGYSGANVLTF. Full variable domain (outside the CDR3, taken from reference TRBV5-1 and TRBJ2-6): KAGVTQTPRYLIKTRGQQVTLSCSPISGHRSVSWYQQTPGQGLQFLFEYFSETQRNKGNFPGRFSGRQFSNSRSEMNVSTLELGDSALYLCASSSDGYSGANVLTFGAGSRLTVL.

This clonotype was recorded a few times. This CDR3 reads CASSLLGLAGRANTGELFF. The DNA of the CDR3 is TGCGCCAGCAGCTTGCTAGGACTAGCGGGTCGCGCGAACACCGGGGAGCTGTTTTTT. This sequence joins TRBV5-1 and TRBJ2-2; 11 nucleotides line up with TRBD2. The V and J ends lost 1 base and 0 bases, in that order; junction bases with no gene match: 8. Germline CDR1 is SGHRS and CDR2 is YFSETQ. The CDR3 contains 19 residues.

This rearrangement joins TRBV4-3 to TRBJ2-5, with TRBD2 identical over 10 bases. Per the germline V gene, CDR1 is LGHNA and CDR2 is YSLEER. J gave up 5 bases and V 0 bases, and 9 bases lay outside the gene matches. The CDR3 sequence is 17 residues long. The CDR3 DNA reads TGCGCCAGCAGCCAAGATACCCAGCGGGGGGGCCGGGAGACCCAGTACTTC. It yields the protein CASSQDTQRGGRETQYF.

J is TRBJ2-1 and V is TRBV5-1; D gene uncertain. This CDR3 is 19 amino acids long. V lost 3 bases to trimming and J lost 5 bases, with 27 bases between them. Germline V gives CDR1 SGHRS, CDR2 YFSETQ. This CDR3 reads CASSWPTLGLGSTNNEQFF. The CDR3 bases are TGCGCCAGCAGCTGGCCGACCCTGGGTTTGGGGTCAACGAACAATGAGCAGTTCTTC.

This clonotype has just a few counts. This sequence joins TRBV6-1 and TRBJ2-7; no reliable D call. Trimming cost V 4 bases and J 5 bases, with 9 bases left between them. In germline, CDR1 is MNHNS, CDR2 SASEGT. The CDR3 contains 12 residues. Here the CDR3 DNA reads TGTGCCAGCAGTGTTACCCTAGACGAGCAGTACTTC. This translates into CASSVTLDEQYF.

This CDR3 is CSARLQGHYGYTF. The CDR3 DNA reads TGCAGTGCTCGACTACAGGGGCACTATGGCTACACCTTC. This chain links TRBV20-1 with TRBJ1-2; 7 bases line up with TRBD1. The CDR3 length is 13 residues. Trimming at V came to 5 bases and at J to 3 bases, leaving 6 bases not matched to a gene. Germline V gene lookup returns CDR1 DFQATT and CDR2 SNEGSKA (reference sequence).

A few counts support this clonotype. This chain uses TRBV30 with TRBJ1-4; TRBD1 is a possible D gene (5 bases). Germline-derived CDR1 and CDR2 are GTSNPN and SVGIG (reference sequence). V was clipped by 3 bases and J by 8 bases, with 13 bases between them. CDR3 size: 13 residues. This CDR3 is CAWSTGLNEKLFF. As DNA, the CDR3 is TGTGCCTGGAGCACGGGACTCAACGAAAAACTGTTTTTT.

Only a few counts were recorded for this clonotype. The chain has TRBV6-1 and TRBJ2-5; D tentatively fits TRBD1 or TRBD2 (5 bases each). Germline V gives CDR1 MNHNS, CDR2 SASEGT. Trimming cost V 2 bases and J 5 bases, with 15 bases left between them. The CDR3 length is 15 residues. The CDR3 loop is CASSELSGTRETQYF. CDR3 DNA: TGTGCCAGCAGTGAACTTTCGGGGACGCGGGAGACCCAGTACTTC.

This clonotype was seen a few times. The chain uses TRBV19 and TRBJ1-3; TRBD1 is a possible D gene (6 bases). Germline V gives CDR1 LNHDA, CDR2 SQIVND (reference sequence). The CDR3 loop spans 14 amino acids. V was cut by 8 bases and J by 7 bases, with 18 bases left in between. Here the CDR3 DNA reads TGTGCCAGTCAACAGGGAGTTCTTGGGAACACCATATATTTT. Translating gives CASQQGVLGNTIYF.

The sample holds a few counts of this clonotype. The chain has TRBV28 and TRBJ2-6, with D maybe TRBD1 (6 bases). With 7 bases removed from V and 6 bases from J, the gap between germline ends came to 19 bases. This CDR3 spans 16 amino acids. Germline V gives CDR1 MDHEN, CDR2 SYDVKM. DNA for the CDR3: TGTGCCAGCACCCGATCACAGGGACCTTTGGCCAACGTCCTGACTTTC. It specifies CASTRSQGPLANVLTF.

This clonotype was seen only a few times. This rearrangement joins TRBV20-1 to TRBJ2-1; 16 bases line up with TRBD2. Trimming cost V 3 bases and J 1 base; bases outside gene matches: 3. The length of the CDR3 is 17 residues. Germline CDR1 DFQATT, CDR2 SNEGSKA (reference sequence). The CDR3 loop is CSARGLAGGRSYNEQFF. The CDR3 DNA sequence: TGCAGTGCTAGGGGACTAGCGGGAGGGCGGTCCTACAATGAGCAGTTCTTC.

This clonotype was seen a few times. The chain is built from TRBV29-1 and TRBJ1-1; D is unclear. The CDR3 has 11 amino acids. Between the trimmed V and J ends, which lost 7 bases and 0 bases, there was a span of 6 bases. Germline V gene lookup returns CDR1 SQVTM and CDR2 ANQGSEA. The CDR3 reads CSGALNTEAFF. CDR3 bases: TGCAGCGGTGCTTTGAACACTGAAGCTTTCTTT.

This clonotype was counted between two and nine times. The genes are TRBV3-1 and TRBJ2-4; D perhaps matches TRBD1 (5 bases). The germline V and J ends were trimmed by 5 bases and 0 bases, with 14 bases remaining between them. The CDR3 runs to 16 residues. Germline CDR1 reads LGHDT; CDR2 reads YNNKEL (reference sequence). CDR3: CASSKTVSLAKNIQYF. The CDR3, as DNA: TGTGCCAGCAGCAAGACAGTTAGTTTAGCCAAAAACATTCAGTACTTC. Together with reference TRBV3-1 and TRBJ2-4, the CDR3 gives the full variable domain: DTAVSQTPKYLVTQMGNDKSIKCEQNLGHDTMYWYKQDSKKFLKIMFSYNNKELIINETVPNRFSPKSPDKAHLNLHINSLELGDSAVYFCASSKTVSLAKNIQYFGAGTRLSVL.

This clonotype was found a few times. The chain carries TRBV7-2 and TRBJ2-3; 11 nucleotides agree with TRBD2. The germline gives CDR1 SGHTA, CDR2 FQGNSA. Trimming removed 6 bases from V and 0 bases from J; junction bases left unmatched: 8. There are 17 residues in the CDR3. The CDR3 here is CASSRRTSGLSTDTQYF. The CDR3 region has the DNA TGTGCCAGCAGTCGAAGGACTAGCGGGTTAAGCACAGATACGCAGTATTTT. The entire variable domain, with the rest obtained from reference TRBV7-2 and TRBJ2-3, is as follows: GAGVSQSPSNKVTEKGKDVELRCDPISGHTALYWYRQSLGQGLEFLIYFQGNSAPDKSGLPSDRFSAERTGGSVSTLTIQRTQQEDSAVYLCASSRRTSGLSTDTQYFGPGTRLTVL.

The chain combines TRBV30 with TRBJ2-1; D unclear. V gave up 1 base and J gave up 6 bases, with 4 bases separating them. This CDR3 is 11 amino acids long. CDR1 and CDR2 from the germline V gene are GTSNPN and SVGIG (reference sequence). The CDR3 is CAWSDPNEQFF. CDR3 nucleotides: TGTGCCTGGAGTGATCCCAATGAGCAGTTCTTC.

This CDR3 is CASSFGTSGETQYF. DNA of the CDR3: TGTGCCAGCAGCTTTGGGACAAGTGGGGAGACCCAGTACTTC. V and J are TRBV7-9 and TRBJ2-5; tentative D call: TRBD1 (6 bases). This CDR3 contains 14 residues. V lost 3 bases and J 5 bases, leaving 13 bases between the germline ends. The germline V gene encodes CDR1 SEHNR and CDR2 FQNEAQ (reference sequence).

A few counts support this clonotype. The chain joins TRBV6-2 or TRBV6-3 to TRBJ2-5; TRBD2 might be the D (5 bases). Trimming stripped 0 bases from V and 5 bases from J, with 16 bases between. This CDR3 has 16 residues. From germline, CDR1 is MNHEY and CDR2 SVGEGT. Here the CDR3 reads CASSYSRQRPRETQYF. The CDR3 DNA follows: TGTGCCAGCAGTTACTCGCGCCAGCGGCCCCGGGAGACCCAGTACTTC.